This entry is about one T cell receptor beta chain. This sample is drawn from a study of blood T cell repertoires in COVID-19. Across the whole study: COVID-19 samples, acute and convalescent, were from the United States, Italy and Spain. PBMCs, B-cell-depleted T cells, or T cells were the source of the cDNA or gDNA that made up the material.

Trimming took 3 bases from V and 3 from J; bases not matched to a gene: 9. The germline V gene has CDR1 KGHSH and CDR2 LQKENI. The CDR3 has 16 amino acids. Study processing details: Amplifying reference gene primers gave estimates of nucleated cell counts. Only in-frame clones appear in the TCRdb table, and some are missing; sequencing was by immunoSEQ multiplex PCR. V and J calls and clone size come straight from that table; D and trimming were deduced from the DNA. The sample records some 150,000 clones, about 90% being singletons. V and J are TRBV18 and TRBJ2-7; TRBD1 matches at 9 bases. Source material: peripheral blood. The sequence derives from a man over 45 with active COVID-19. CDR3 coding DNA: TGTGCCAGCTCACCGACACGGGACAGGGATGTCTACGAGCAGTACTTC. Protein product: CASSPTRDRDVYEQYF.